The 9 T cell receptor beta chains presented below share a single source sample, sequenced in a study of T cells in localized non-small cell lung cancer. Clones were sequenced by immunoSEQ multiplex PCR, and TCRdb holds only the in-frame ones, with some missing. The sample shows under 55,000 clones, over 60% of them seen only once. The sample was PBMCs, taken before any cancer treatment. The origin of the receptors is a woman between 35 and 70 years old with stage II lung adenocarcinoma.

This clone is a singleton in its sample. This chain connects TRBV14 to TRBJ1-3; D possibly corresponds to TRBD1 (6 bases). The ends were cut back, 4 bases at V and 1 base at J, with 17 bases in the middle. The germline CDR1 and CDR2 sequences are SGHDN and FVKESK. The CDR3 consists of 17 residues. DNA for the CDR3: TGTGCCAGCAGCCCTAAACAGGGAATTCGGTCTGGAAACACCATATATTTT. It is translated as CASSPKQGIRSGNTIYF.

Here the CDR3 reads CASRREGANVLTF. Written as DNA, the CDR3 is TGTGCCAGCAGGCGGGAGGGGGCCAACGTCCTGACTTTC. The gene calls are TRBV6-6 and TRBJ2-6; 7 nucleotides line up with TRBD2. The CDR3 contains 13 residues. The germline V gene has CDR1 MNHNY and CDR2 SVGAGI (reference sequence). V shed 6 bases and J 4 bases; nucleotides not matched to a gene: 0.

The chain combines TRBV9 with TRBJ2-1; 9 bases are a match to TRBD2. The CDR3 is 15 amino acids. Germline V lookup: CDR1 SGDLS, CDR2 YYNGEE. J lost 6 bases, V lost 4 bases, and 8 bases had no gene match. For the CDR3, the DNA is TGTGCCAGCAGCCCTACCGGGACTAGCATCAATGAGCAGTTCTTC. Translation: CASSPTGTSINEQFF.

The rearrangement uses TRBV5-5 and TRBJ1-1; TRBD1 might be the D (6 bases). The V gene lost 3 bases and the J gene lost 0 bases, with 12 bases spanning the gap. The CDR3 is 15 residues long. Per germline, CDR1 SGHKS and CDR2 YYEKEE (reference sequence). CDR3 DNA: TGTGCCAGCAGCTCGAGGGGGACGATGAACACTGAAGCTTTCTTT. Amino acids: CASSSRGTMNTEAFF.

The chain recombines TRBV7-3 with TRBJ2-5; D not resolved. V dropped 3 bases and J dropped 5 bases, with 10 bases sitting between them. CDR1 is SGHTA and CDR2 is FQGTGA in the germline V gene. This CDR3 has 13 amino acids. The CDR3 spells CASSFGRMETQYF. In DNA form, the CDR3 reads TGTGCCAGCAGCTTTGGACGGATGGAGACCCAGTACTTC.

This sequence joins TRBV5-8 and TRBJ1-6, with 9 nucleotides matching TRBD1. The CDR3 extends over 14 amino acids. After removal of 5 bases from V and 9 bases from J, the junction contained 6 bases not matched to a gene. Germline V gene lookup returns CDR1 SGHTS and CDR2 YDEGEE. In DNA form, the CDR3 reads TGTGCCAGCAGGGGCCGGGACAGGGTTTCACCCCTCCACTTT. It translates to CASRGRDRVSPLHF.

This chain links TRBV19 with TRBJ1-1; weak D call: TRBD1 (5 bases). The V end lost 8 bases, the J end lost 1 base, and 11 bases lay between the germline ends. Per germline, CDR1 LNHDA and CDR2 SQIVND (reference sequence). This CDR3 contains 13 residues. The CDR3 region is CASESQGNTEAFF. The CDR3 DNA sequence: TGTGCCAGTGAATCTCAGGGGAACACTGAAGCTTTCTTT.

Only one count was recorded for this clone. DNA of the CDR3: TGTGCCAGCAGTACACAGGGGGCCAATTCACCCCTCCACTTT. As protein: CASSTQGANSPLHF. This chain connects TRBV2 to TRBJ1-6; TRBD1 matches 9 bases. Germline CDR1 reads SNHLY; CDR2 reads FYNNEI. CDR3 length: 14 residues. Trimming at V came to 5 bases and at J to 7 bases, leaving 3 bases not matched to a gene. The variable domain in full, completed from reference TRBV2 and TRBJ1-6, reads EPEVTQTPSHQVTQMGQEVILRCVPISNHLYFYWYRQILGQKVEFLVSFYNNEISEKSEIFDDQFSVERPDGSNFTLKIRSTKLEDSAMYFCASSTQGANSPLHFGNGTRLTVT.

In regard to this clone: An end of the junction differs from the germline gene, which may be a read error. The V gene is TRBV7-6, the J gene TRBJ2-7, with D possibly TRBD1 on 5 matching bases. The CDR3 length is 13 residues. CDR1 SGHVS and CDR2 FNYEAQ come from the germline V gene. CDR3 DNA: TGTGCCAGCAGCTCCCTCCCAAAGACAGCAATCCACTTC. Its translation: CASSSLPKTAIHF.